Included here is one T cell receptor (beta chain) sequence, with context. Its antigen is undetermined. V gave up 0 bases and J gave up 8 bases; unmatched junction bases: 10. In germline, CDR1 is MNHEY, CDR2 SMNVEV (reference sequence). This CDR3 region has 16 residues. This sample is drawn from a study of post-analysis software for immune sequencing data. Findings and limits, study-wide: Analysis by F measure revealed that same-batch samples clustered strongly together. Compared with controls, patients had more of about 5 TRBV segments, including TRBV5-6, TRBV5-1 and TRBV20-1.

The TCR beta cDNA libraries carried unique molecular identifiers. It was from approximately 0.91 to 9.4 million T cells that some 500,000 cDNA molecules came. TCRdb re-derived calls from the PCR reads in MiXCR, one entry per CDR3 protein. The table records around 770,000 distinct CDR3 sequences, about half of them present only once. Material: blood. This clonotype originated in a girl aged 10-17 years with multiple sclerosis. This rearrangement joins TRBV27 to TRBJ2-1, with 7 bases aligning to TRBD2. CDR3 nucleotide sequence: TGTGCCAGCAGTTTATCCGGAGCGCGGGGGAGCGATGAGCAGTTCTTC. Its translation: CASSLSGARGSDEQFF.